This record looks at one TCR beta chain sequence and its context. This receptor's antigen is unknown. No per-base quality is available; no much larger clone lies one base away. These data are taken from a study of cytomegalovirus exposure and HLA in healthy donors (dated by TCRdb to the late 2010s). At the level of the whole study: According to a later analysis, one platform produced both the roughly 110 validation repertoires and the 670 or so repertoires of the first cohort. In addition to the first cohort of roughly 670 subjects, a separate validation cohort of some 120 different subjects was used. The aim of the study was to test whether cataloging public T cell receptors could identify signatures of past pathogen exposure. High-throughput TCR immunosequencing, statistical association of individual TCRs with disease status, and machine learning were combined to predict cytomegalovirus infection status.

Donors formed part of the validation cohort, which comprised 120 subjects and was distinct from the first cohort of 666 subjects. To prepare the library, the immunoSEQ multiplex PCR assay was applied. As for the authors' bioinformatics: To diagnose cytomegalovirus status from the catalog of TCR beta chain sequences, a statistical classification framework was built. The immuneACCESS repertoire file appears here via TCRdb, limited to in-frame rearrangements. These files lack a portion of the clones; in checked studies, under half of the deficit traces to unresolved V genes, and the cause of the others is not known. V and J calls and clone size are given by that table; D and trimming were obtained from the DNA. Present in this sample are 90,000 to 150,000 clones, 88% of which were seen just once. The ten largest account for roughly 6.3% of the sample. V is trimmed back by 2 bases and J by 2 bases, and the junction contains 3 bases that no gene match accounts for. CDR1 is given as MNHNY and CDR2 as SVGAGI, both from the germline V gene (reference sequence). Inclusive of the bounding cysteine and phenylalanine, the CDR3 is 14 residues long. Only the CDR3 portion is preserved as DNA: 42 bases, with reading frame beginning at the first base.

Overall study outcomes, separate from this receptor: A later analysis lacked HLA typing for the validation cohort, so it scored co-occurrence in that cohort across all 120 repertoires. In vitro tests confirmed that three of the cytomegalovirus-associated TCR beta chains recognize cytomegalovirus antigens. Most TCR sequences were seen in very few donors, while some public TCRs were found in many individuals. A total of 150 or so TCR beta chains were listed by the study as associated with cytomegalovirus. Cytomegalovirus status was reported to be diagnosed by the classifier with high specificity and sensitivity in both the original and validation cohorts. The authors suggested that the approach could potentially be extended to other disease states and immunological phenotypes. Of the cluster scores, about 94% were above 0 in a later analysis, which found that TCRs clustered in the first cohort also tended to co-occur in the 120 or so validation repertoires.

The sample was PBMCs. The V and J segments used are TRBV6-6 and TRBJ2-7, with 7 central nucleotides matching TRBD1. This receptor was identified in a woman aged 18-29 years in good health and CMV-seropositive. The encoded CDR3 is CASSYGRGTYEQYF. The DNA sequence reads TGTGCCAGCAGTTACGGCAGGGGGACCTACGAGCAGTACTTC.